These T cell receptor beta chains were read from a single sample in a study of control samples from healthy donors and cancer patients. Measured with immunoSEQ multiplex PCR; TCRdb has only the in-frame clones, and not every one. The sample shows around 130,000 clones, roughly 89% of them seen only once. The sample was blood. The receptors derive from a young man in good health. The CDR3 runs from the conserved cysteine through the conserved F or W. The order of the fields is clone size, J gene, D gene, V gene, CDR3 DNA, CDR3 protein. D genes are given only for firm matches. Rows give clone size only sometimes, using once, few, many, or a class for an expanded clone.

clone size: .; J gene: TRBJ1-3; D gene: TRBD1; V gene: TRBV5-1; CDR3 DNA: TGCGCCAGCAGCTCCACCACAGGGGTACCTGGAAACACCATATATTTT; CDR3 protein: CASSSTTGVPGNTIYF
clone size: .; J gene: TRBJ1-6; D gene: .; V gene: TRBV27; CDR3 DNA: TGTGCCAGCAGTGCAACGGGGGGTGGTTCACCCCTCCACTTT; CDR3 protein: CASSATGGGSPLHF
clone size: .; J gene: TRBJ1-1; D gene: TRBD1; V gene: TRBV18; CDR3 DNA: TGTGCCAGCTCATGGGACAGCAGGAACACTGAAGCTTTCTTT; CDR3 protein: CASSWDSRNTEAFF
clone size: few; J gene: TRBJ1-1; D gene: TRBD1; V gene: TRBV7-2; CDR3 DNA: TGTGCCAGCAGCTTCGCCCAGGGGGCGAATGAAGCTTTCTTT; CDR3 protein: CASSFAQGANEAFF
clone size: .; J gene: TRBJ2-2; D gene: .; V gene: TRBV7-9; CDR3 DNA: TGTGCCAGCAGCCGTGAGACCGGGGAGCTGTTTTTT; CDR3 protein: CASSRETGELFF
clone size: once; J gene: TRBJ2-7; D gene: .; V gene: TRBV7-9; CDR3 DNA: TGTGCCAGCAGCTTCGGGATTACCTACGAGCAGTACTTC; CDR3 protein: CASSFGITYEQYF
clone size: .; J gene: TRBJ1-6; D gene: TRBD1; V gene: TRBV27; CDR3 DNA: TGTGCCAGCAGTATGACAGGGACCTATAATTCACCCCTCCACTTT; CDR3 protein: CASSMTGTYNSPLHF
clone size: .; J gene: TRBJ1-6; D gene: .; V gene: TRBV5-4; CDR3 DNA: TGTGCCAGCAGCACGGACGGCAATAATTCACCCCTCCACTTT; CDR3 protein: CASSTDGNNSPLHF
clone size: .; J gene: TRBJ1-6; D gene: .; V gene: TRBV28; CDR3 DNA: TGTGCCAGCAGTCGGGACACTCTCAATTCACCCCTCCACTTT; CDR3 protein: CASSRDTLNSPLHF
clone size: .; J gene: TRBJ2-3; D gene: .; V gene: TRBV5-1; CDR3 DNA: TGCGCCAGCAGCCTGGAGAGAGATACGCAGTATTTT; CDR3 protein: CASSLERDTQYF
clone size: .; J gene: TRBJ1-1; D gene: .; V gene: TRBV7-2; CDR3 DNA: TGCGCCAGCAGCTCCACGAGGGTGAACACTGAAGCTTTCTTT; CDR3 protein: CASSSTRVNTEAFF
clone size: .; J gene: TRBJ1-2; D gene: .; V gene: TRBV4-2; CDR3 DNA: TGTGCCAGCAGCCAAGCCGACGGTCCGGCGGGGTATGGCTACACCTTC; CDR3 protein: CASSQADGPAGYGYTF
clone size: .; J gene: TRBJ1-1; D gene: .; V gene: TRBV11-3; CDR3 DNA: TGTGCCAGCAGCACGTCCCACGGATCCCGGACTGAAGCTTTCTTT; CDR3 protein: CASSTSHGSRTEAFF
clone size: .; J gene: TRBJ1-2; D gene: .; V gene: TRBV6-6; CDR3 DNA: TGTGCCAGCAGTTCACAGGGCGACTATGGCTACACCTTC; CDR3 protein: CASSSQGDYGYTF
clone size: .; J gene: TRBJ2-7; D gene: .; V gene: TRBV10-1; CDR3 DNA: TGCGCCAGCAGTGACCGGGCCTTAACCTACGAGCAGTACTTC; CDR3 protein: CASSDRALTYEQYF
clone size: .; J gene: TRBJ1-6; D gene: .; V gene: TRBV2; CDR3 DNA: TGTGCCAGCAGAGGGACGACAGTGGGGAATTCACCCCTCCACTTT; CDR3 protein: CASRGTTVGNSPLHF
clone size: .; J gene: TRBJ1-1; D gene: TRBD1; V gene: TRBV2; CDR3 DNA: TGTGCCAGCAGAATACAGGGGGCGGTTGAGAACACTGAAGCTTTCTTT; CDR3 protein: CASRIQGAVENTEAFF
clone size: .; J gene: TRBJ1-1; D gene: .; V gene: TRBV6-5; CDR3 DNA: TGTGCCAGCAGTCCTTCAGGGATCACTGAAGCTTTCTTT; CDR3 protein: CASSPSGITEAFF
clone size: large; J gene: TRBJ2-7; D gene: TRBD2; V gene: TRBV11-2; CDR3 DNA: TGTGCCAGCAGCTTTTGGCTAGCGGGGGGGCCCGTGGTCTACGAGCAGTACTTC; CDR3 protein: CASSFWLAGGPVVYEQYF
clone size: .; J gene: TRBJ2-5; D gene: .; V gene: TRBV5-1; CDR3 DNA: TGCGCCAGCAGCCTCCGGGACCCGGTATGGGAGACCCAGTACTTC; CDR3 protein: CASSLRDPVWETQYF
clone size: .; J gene: TRBJ2-7; D gene: .; V gene: TRBV7-9; CDR3 DNA: TGTGCCAGCAGCTTAAGTACGGCGAGCCACGAGCAGTACTTC; CDR3 protein: CASSLSTASHEQYF
clone size: .; J gene: TRBJ2-7; D gene: .; V gene: TRBV10-2; CDR3 DNA: TGCGCCAGCAGACCGGGGTCCTACGAGCAGTACTTC; CDR3 protein: CASRPGSYEQYF
clone size: .; J gene: TRBJ2-3; D gene: TRBD2; V gene: TRBV7-3; CDR3 DNA: TGTGCCAGCAGCGGGACTAGCGGTGATAGGGATACGCAGTATTTT; CDR3 protein: CASSGTSGDRDTQYF
clone size: once; J gene: TRBJ1-2; D gene: .; V gene: TRBV19; CDR3 DNA: TGTGCCAGTAGTATTGTCCCGGGGGGCTCTGGCTACACCTTC; CDR3 protein: CASSIVPGGSGYTF
clone size: .; J gene: TRBJ2-7; D gene: TRBD1; V gene: TRBV25-1; CDR3 DNA: TGTGCCAGCAGTGGGACAGGGTACGAGCAGTACTTC; CDR3 protein: CASSGTGYEQYF
clone size: .; J gene: TRBJ2-1; D gene: .; V gene: TRBV30; CDR3 DNA: TGTGCCTGGCTCAAGCGGGCACCCAATGAGCAGTTCTTC; CDR3 protein: CAWLKRAPNEQFF
clone size: .; J gene: TRBJ1-6; D gene: TRBD1; V gene: TRBV7-9; CDR3 DNA: TGTGCCAGCAGCCTCGGACAGGGAGGATCACCCCTCCACTTT; CDR3 protein: CASSLGQGGSPLHF
clone size: .; J gene: TRBJ2-6; D gene: .; V gene: TRBV11-2; CDR3 DNA: TGTGCCAGCAGCTTCAAGGTGGGCACATTTCGCTCTGGGGCCAACGTCCTGACTTTC; CDR3 protein: CASSFKVGTFRSGANVLTF
clone size: .; J gene: TRBJ1-1; D gene: TRBD1; V gene: TRBV6-1; CDR3 DNA: TGTGCCAGCAGTAGACAGGGCAACACTGAAGCTTTCTTT; CDR3 protein: CASSRQGNTEAFF
clone size: few; J gene: TRBJ2-5; D gene: TRBD2; V gene: TRBV9; CDR3 DNA: TGTGCCAGCAGCGTAGCTAGCGGGGAAGGAGAGACCCAGTACTTC; CDR3 protein: CASSVASGEGETQYF
clone size: .; J gene: TRBJ2-1; D gene: .; V gene: TRBV12-3/TRBV12-4; CDR3 DNA: TGTGCCAGCAGGAGTGGACTGCCCAATGAGCAGTTCTTC; CDR3 protein: CASRSGLPNEQFF
clone size: .; J gene: TRBJ2-2; D gene: TRBD1; V gene: TRBV5-8; CDR3 DNA: TGTGCCAGCAGCCCTTGGACAGGAAACACCGGGGAGCTGTTTTTT; CDR3 protein: CASSPWTGNTGELFF
clone size: once; J gene: TRBJ1-1; D gene: .; V gene: TRBV5-1; CDR3 DNA: TGCGCCAGCAGCCTCGAAGTTGGTTATAGCACTGAAGCTTTCTTT; CDR3 protein: CASSLEVGYSTEAFF
clone size: .; J gene: TRBJ1-2; D gene: .; V gene: TRBV5-6; CDR3 DNA: TGTGCCAGCAGCCCGGTAGAAAGGGGAGGCTACACCTTC; CDR3 protein: CASSPVERGGYTF
clone size: .; J gene: TRBJ2-5; D gene: .; V gene: TRBV12-3/TRBV12-4; CDR3 DNA: TGTGCCAGCAGTTTCCCCCAAGCCCGCGGGAAGTACTTC; CDR3 protein: CASSFPQARGKYF
clone size: .; J gene: TRBJ1-6; D gene: .; V gene: TRBV27; CDR3 DNA: TGTGCCAGCAGAGACGTCGGTAGGGCCCTCCACTTT; CDR3 protein: CASRDVGRALHF
clone size: once; J gene: TRBJ2-2; D gene: .; V gene: TRBV11-1; CDR3 DNA: TGTGCCAGCAGCCCAATCGGACGTGGCGGCGGGGAGCTGTTTTTT; CDR3 protein: CASSPIGRGGGELFF
clone size: few; J gene: TRBJ2-2; D gene: .; V gene: TRBV18; CDR3 DNA: TGTGCCAGCTCACCAGGCCGCACAAGGGGGGAGCTGTTTTTT; CDR3 protein: CASSPGRTRGELFF
clone size: .; J gene: TRBJ2-6; D gene: TRBD2; V gene: TRBV3-1/TRBV3-2; CDR3 DNA: TGTGCCAGCAGCCGTTGGGAGGGGCCCCTGACTTTC; CDR3 protein: CASSRWEGPLTF
clone size: .; J gene: TRBJ1-5; D gene: TRBD1; V gene: TRBV29-1; CDR3 DNA: TGCAGCGGAGGACAGGAAAATCAGCCCCAGCATTTT; CDR3 protein: CSGGQENQPQHF
clone size: few; J gene: TRBJ1-1; D gene: .; V gene: TRBV6-4; CDR3 DNA: TGTGCCAGCAGTGACGGTTCCCTGAACACTGAAGCTTTCTTT; CDR3 protein: CASSDGSLNTEAFF
clone size: .; J gene: TRBJ2-3; D gene: .; V gene: TRBV5-1; CDR3 DNA: TGCGCCAGCAGTAAGGGACTGAACACAGATACGCAGTATTTT; CDR3 protein: CASSKGLNTDTQYF
clone size: .; J gene: TRBJ1-3; D gene: .; V gene: TRBV30; CDR3 DNA: TGTGCCTGGAGTCAGGGCTTGGTAAACACCATATATTTT; CDR3 protein: CAWSQGLVNTIYF
clone size: .; J gene: TRBJ2-1; D gene: .; V gene: TRBV9; CDR3 DNA: TGTGCCAGCAGCAAAGGGGGAGGCTCCTACAATGAGCAGTTCTTC; CDR3 protein: CASSKGGGSYNEQFF
clone size: .; J gene: TRBJ1-2; D gene: TRBD1; V gene: TRBV29-1; CDR3 DNA: TGCAGCGTTGAAGCGCCACCGACAGGGTCTGGTGGCTACACCTTC; CDR3 protein: CSVEAPPTGSGGYTF
clone size: few; J gene: TRBJ2-3; D gene: TRBD2; V gene: TRBV4-2; CDR3 DNA: TGTGCCAGCAGCCAGACTTCTAGCGGGGGGGCCCTGCGCACAGATACGCAGTATTTT; CDR3 protein: CASSQTSSGGALRTDTQYF
clone size: once; J gene: TRBJ1-3; D gene: TRBD1; V gene: TRBV5-1; CDR3 DNA: TGCGCCAGCAGCGGAGGGACAGCTGGAAACACCATATATTTT; CDR3 protein: CASSGGTAGNTIYF
clone size: .; J gene: TRBJ1-6; D gene: .; V gene: TRBV2; CDR3 DNA: TGTGCCAGCAGTGTGTCGGAGAATTCACCCCTCCACTTT; CDR3 protein: CASSVSENSPLHF